The 18 T cell receptor beta chains presented below share a single source sample, sequenced in a study of blood T cell repertoires in COVID-19. Sequencing was performed with immunoSEQ multiplex PCR; in TCRdb, only in-frame clones are kept and a portion is missing. Of roughly 380,000 clones listed, roughly 87% were seen once; the top ten hold 2.5% to 3%. Input material: PBMCs or T cells enriched from blood (not recorded which). The receptors here all came from a woman aged 25-40 years who had recovered from COVID-19.

The CDR3 coding sequence is TGTGCCAGCAGCCCGGACAGGGGAGTCTACGAGCAGTACTTC. Amino acid sequence: CASSPDRGVYEQYF. The rearrangement joins TRBV3-1 (or the pseudogene TRBV3-2) to TRBJ2-7; 9 positions agree with TRBD1. The germline gives CDR1 LGHDT, CDR2 YNNKEL (reference sequence). The CDR3 has 14 residues. V shed 4 bases and J 3 bases; nucleotides not matched to a gene: 4.

This chain links TRBV12-3 or TRBV12-4 with TRBJ1-1; D not resolved. Between the trimmed V and J ends, which lost 6 bases and 0 bases, there was a span of 8 bases. This CDR3 has 13 amino acids. The CDR3 DNA follows: TGTGCCAGCAGGGCAACTATGAACACTGAAGCTTTCTTT. Translated, it gives CASRATMNTEAFF.

This rearrangement joins TRBV15 to TRBJ2-7; the D gene is possibly TRBD1 (6 bases). Germline V gene sequence: CDR1 LNHNV, CDR2 YYDKDF (reference sequence). The CDR3 extends over 17 amino acids. Trimming took 0 bases from V and 4 from J, leaving 19 bases between them. The CDR3 nucleotides are TGTGCCACCAGCAGAGATCTCTCGTACAGGGCGATGTACGAGCAGTACTTC. Translated: CATSRDLSYRAMYEQYF.

This chain links TRBV5-1 with TRBJ2-6; no reliable D call. Germline V lookup: CDR1 SGHRS, CDR2 YFSETQ. V was cut by 7 bases and J by 0 bases, with 14 bases left in between. The CDR3 covers 16 residues. The CDR3 coding sequence is TGCGCCAGCCACCCAACTTTAGCCTCTGGGGCCAACGTCCTGACTTTC. Its protein product is CASHPTLASGANVLTF. The full variable domain, in which reference TRBV5-1 and TRBJ2-6 provide the parts outside the CDR3, is KAGVTQTPRYLIKTRGQQVTLSCSPISGHRSVSWYQQTPGQGLQFLFEYFSETQRNKGNFPGRFSGRQFSNSRSEMNVSTLELGDSALYLCASHPTLASGANVLTFGAGSRLTVL.

The chain links TRBV6-6 to TRBJ1-2; a possible D gene is TRBD1 (5 bases). CDR3 size: 15 residues. V shed 2 bases and J shed 5 bases, with 15 bases lying between them. Germline CDR1 is MNHNY and CDR2 is SVGAGI (reference sequence). The CDR3 DNA reads TGTGCCAGCAGTTACCCACAACAGGAGAAGTATGGCTACACCTTC. Translating gives CASSYPQQEKYGYTF.

The chain joins TRBV2 to TRBJ1-5; D might be TRBD1 (6 bases). Trimming shortened V by 5 bases and J by 6 bases, and 11 bases separated the two germline ends. There are 13 residues in the CDR3. Per germline, CDR1 SNHLY and CDR2 FYNNEI. CDR3 sequence (DNA): TGTGCCAGCAGTAGGGGACAATTTCAGCCCCAGCATTTT. Translating gives CASSRGQFQPQHF.

The gene calls are TRBV13 and TRBJ1-1; a weak D match, TRBD1 (6 bases). CDR3 length: 15 residues. Looked up from germline, CDR1 is PRHDT and CDR2 is FYEKMQ (reference sequence). V was pared by 4 bases and J by 0 bases, with 12 bases between. The CDR3 DNA follows: TGTGCCAGCAGCTCCGGGGACAACATGAACACTGAAGCTTTCTTT. It translates to CASSSGDNMNTEAFF.

The chain combines TRBV7-8 with TRBJ1-1; D perhaps matches TRBD1 (6 bases). The CDR3 sequence is 17 residues long. The V end was cut by 1 base, the J end by 0 bases, with 15 bases between. Germline loops: CDR1 SGHVS, CDR2 FQNEAQ. CDR3 coding DNA: TGTGCCAGCAGCTTAGAAAGGCAGGGGTCCCTGAACACTGAAGCTTTCTTT. Protein product: CASSLERQGSLNTEAFF.

The V and J genes are TRBV7-9 and TRBJ2-7; a weak D match, TRBD1 (7 bases). This CDR3 is built from 14 residues. The ends were cut back, 0 bases at V and 4 bases at J, with 10 bases in the middle. The germline V gene encodes CDR1 SEHNR and CDR2 FQNEAQ (reference sequence). This CDR3 reads CASSLAEGAYEQYF. Written as DNA, the CDR3 is TGTGCCAGCAGCTTAGCGGAGGGGGCATACGAGCAGTACTTC.

This rearrangement joins TRBV6-5 to TRBJ2-1; TRBD2 matches 13 bases. Germline assignment: CDR1 MNHEY and CDR2 SVGAGI. The CDR3 length is 15 residues. Losses at the gene ends were 6 bases for V and 8 bases for J; bases not matched to a gene: 7. In DNA form, the CDR3 reads TGTGCCAGCAGATTCGGGACTAGCGGGGTTGATGAGCAGTTCTTC. This sequence encodes CASRFGTSGVDEQFF.

The chain carries TRBV30 and TRBJ1-4, with a possible D match to TRBD1 (6 bases). V was shortened by 1 base and J by 6 bases, with 18 bases between the two germline ends. Germline lookup yields CDR1 GTSNPN and CDR2 SVGIG (reference sequence). The CDR3 is 16 amino acids. The CDR3 region is CAWSDSGEGSDEKLFF. The CDR3 nucleotides are TGTGCCTGGAGTGACTCAGGGGAAGGGTCGGATGAAAAACTGTTTTTT.

This clone was found once. This chain uses TRBV19 with TRBJ2-1; D possibly corresponds to TRBD2 (5 bases). Germline CDR1 is LNHDA and CDR2 is SQIVND (reference sequence). With 7 bases removed from V and 3 bases from J, the gap between germline ends came to 16 bases. The CDR3 consists of 15 residues. This CDR3 reads CASNPGSVVYNEQFF. For the CDR3, the DNA is TGTGCCAGTAACCCGGGGAGTGTTGTCTACAATGAGCAGTTCTTC.

The chain recombines TRBV10-1 with TRBJ2-1, with TRBD1 identical over 10 bases. CDR1 is WNHNN, CDR2 SYGVQD, per germline (reference sequence). The CDR3 consists of 15 residues. Germline trimming cut 4 bases from V and 4 bases from J; bases unmatched to any gene: 4. The CDR3 reads CASSAGQGLYNEQFF. In DNA form, the CDR3 reads TGCGCCAGCAGTGCGGGACAGGGGCTATACAATGAGCAGTTCTTC.

The chain employs TRBV7-9 and TRBJ2-7, with 9 bases that match TRBD1. The CDR3 spans 13 residues. Trimming removed 7 bases from V and 3 bases from J; junction bases left unmatched: 4. The germline V gene encodes CDR1 SEHNR and CDR2 FQNEAQ (reference sequence). The chain's CDR3 is CASNPGQGYEQYF. The CDR3 DNA reads as TGTGCCAGCAACCCGGGACAGGGCTACGAGCAGTACTTC.

The rearrangement uses TRBV5-4 and TRBJ1-2; the D gene is possibly TRBD1 (6 bases). Germline lookup yields CDR1 SGHNT and CDR2 YYREEE (reference sequence). V lost 4 bases and J 5 bases, leaving 15 bases between the germline ends. The length of the CDR3 is 14 residues. As DNA, the CDR3 is TGTGCCAGCAGCGTACAGGGTAGTCTTTATGGCTACACCTTC. It is translated as CASSVQGSLYGYTF.

The CDR3 region is CASSGLAGAHEQFF. For the CDR3, the DNA is TGTGCCAGTAGCGGACTAGCGGGAGCGCATGAGCAGTTCTTC. This chain links TRBV19 with TRBJ2-1; 13 bases match TRBD2. This CDR3 spans 14 amino acids. The V and J ends lost 6 bases and 8 bases, in that order; junction bases with no gene match: 4. Germline assignment: CDR1 LNHDA and CDR2 SQIVND (reference sequence).

The chain carries TRBV6-1 and TRBJ1-1; unclear D gene. The CDR3 is 13 amino acids. The V gene's germline CDR1 is MNHNS and CDR2 SASEGT. Trimming removed 2 bases from V and 3 bases from J, with 7 bases in between. The DNA of the CDR3 is TGTGCCAGCAGTGAAATAACGGACACTGAAGCTTTCTTT. This encodes CASSEITDTEAFF.

The V gene is TRBV19, the J gene TRBJ1-2; tentatively, D is TRBD1 (6 bases). V lost 10 bases to trimming and J lost 2 bases, with 11 bases between them. Germline-derived CDR1 and CDR2 are LNHDA and SQIVND (reference sequence). CDR3 length: 12 residues. Here the CDR3 reads CATRQGNYGYTF. DNA of the CDR3: TGTGCCACCAGGCAGGGGAACTATGGCTACACCTTC.